A selection of T cell receptor beta chains follows, all from one sample in a study of T cell responses to AZD1222 COVID-19 vaccine. Some clones are missing from TCRdb's copy, which holds only in-frame ones; the method was immunoSEQ multiplex PCR. The sample lists 80,000 to 100,000 clones, around 86% occurring once. Sequenced here: peripheral blood, sampled on day 0 of AZD1222 vaccination. The receptors come from an adult in good health. The CDR3 runs from the conserved cysteine through the conserved F or W. Fields, in order: V gene, CDR3 length, J gene, D gene, clone size, CDR3 DNA, CDR3 protein. A D gene is named only where the DNA matches it firmly. Size is stated for part of the rows, as once, few or many counts, or as a class when the clone is expanded.

TRBV7-9	15	TRBJ2-3	NA	few	TGTGCCAGCAGCCCACCCCTCGGGCGGGTGGATACGCAGTATTTT	CASSPPLGRVDTQYF
TRBV7-2	16	TRBJ1-6	TRBD1	few	TGTGCCAGCAGCTTAGACAGGGGGACCTATAATTCACCCCTCCACTTT	CASSLDRGTYNSPLHF
TRBV6-5	11	TRBJ2-7	NA	NA	TGTGCCAGCCCCCTCGGTTTCGAGCAGTACTTC	CASPLGFEQYF
TRBV30	12	TRBJ1-2	NA	NA	TGTGCCTGGAGTGCGACACACTATGGCTACACCTTC	CAWSATHYGYTF
TRBV5-6	12	TRBJ1-2	NA	NA	TGTGCCAGCAGCTTGACTAACTATGGCTACACCTTC	CASSLTNYGYTF
TRBV25-1	15	TRBJ1-1	TRBD1	once	TGTGCCAGCAGTGACACGGGACAGGGGGACACTGAAGCTTTCTTT	CASSDTGQGDTEAFF
TRBV27	14	TRBJ2-3	TRBD2	NA	TGTGCCAGCAGTTTTGGACTAGCCTCAGATACGCAGTATTTT	CASSFGLASDTQYF
TRBV2	15	TRBJ2-3	TRBD1	NA	TGTGCCAGCGCTCCGGACAGGTCAAACACAGATACGCAGTATTTT	CASAPDRSNTDTQYF
TRBV6-5	14	TRBJ1-5	TRBD1	NA	TGTGCCAGCAGTTGGGGACAGGGGGATCAGCCCCAGCATTTT	CASSWGQGDQPQHF
TRBV6-4	13	TRBJ2-7	NA	NA	TGTGCCCGCCTGACTTCTCTCTCCTACGAGCAGTACTTC	CARLTSLSYEQYF
TRBV7-9	13	TRBJ2-3	NA	NA	TGTGCCAGCAGCTTCGAGAACACAGATACGCAGTATTTT	CASSFENTDTQYF
TRBV10-3	16	TRBJ2-3	TRBD2	NA	TGTGCCATCAGCCGGACTAGCGGTACTAGCACAGATACGCAGTATTTT	CAISRTSGTSTDTQYF
TRBV19	15	TRBJ1-5	NA	NA	TGTGCCAGTAGTATAGACGGGGCCACCAATCAGCCCCAGCATTTT	CASSIDGATNQPQHF
TRBV5-1	15	TRBJ1-4	TRBD1	NA	TGCGCCAGCAGCTCCGGACAGGGTTTAGATGAAAAACTGTTTTTT	CASSSGQGLDEKLFF
TRBV29-1	15	TRBJ2-7	TRBD1	few	TGCAGCGTTGAGTACTCGGACAGGGGTACCTACGAGCAGTACTTC	CSVEYSDRGTYEQYF
TRBV25-1	13	TRBJ1-6	NA	NA	TGTGCCAGCAGTGAATGGGGGGTCTCACCCCTCCACTTT	CASSEWGVSPLHF
TRBV7-2	16	TRBJ1-6	NA	NA	TGTGCCAGCAGATCGGGTCAGAGCTCCTATAATTCACCCCTCCACTTT	CASRSGQSSYNSPLHF
TRBV6-5	14	TRBJ1-2	NA	NA	TGTGCCAGCAGTCTACAGTGGGGGGCAGATGGCTACACCTTC	CASSLQWGADGYTF
TRBV7-2	14	TRBJ1-6	NA	few	TGTGCCAGCAGGGGGGGGCCCGGGAATTCACCCCTCCACTTT	CASRGGPGNSPLHF
TRBV20-1	14	TRBJ2-7	TRBD1	NA	TGCAGTGCTAGTGTCGGGACAGGATCCTACGAGCAGTACTTC	CSASVGTGSYEQYF
TRBV2	15	TRBJ2-3	TRBD2	NA	TGTGCCAGCAGTGTCCTAGCGGGGGGCACAGATACGCAGTATTTT	CASSVLAGGTDTQYF
TRBV4-2	11	TRBJ1-6	NA	NA	TGTGCCAGCAGCCAAGATTCACCCCTCCACTTT	CASSQDSPLHF
TRBV19	17	TRBJ1-1	TRBD1	NA	TGTGCCAGTAGTATAGATCCTTTATGGGACAGGGACACTGAAGCTTTCTTT	CASSIDPLWDRDTEAFF
TRBV29-1	11	TRBJ1-2	NA	few	TGCAGCGGCGGGTTGGGCTATGGCTACACCTTC	CSGGLGYGYTF
TRBV19	16	TRBJ1-2	NA	once	TGTGCCAGTAGTATAGTCACGGGACTCCGGGTGAATGGCTACACCTTC	CASSIVTGLRVNGYTF
TRBV7-9	14	TRBJ1-5	TRBD1	NA	TGTGCCAGCAGCTCCGGGACAGCAAATCAGCCCCAGCATTTT	CASSSGTANQPQHF
TRBV6-5	16	TRBJ2-2	TRBD1	few	TGTGCCAGCAGTTACGCGACAGGGGGTCTACCCGGGGAGCTGTTTTTT	CASSYATGGLPGELFF
TRBV6-5	15	TRBJ2-3	NA	once	TGTGCCAGCAGTTACTCGGGCGTTAACACAGATACGCAGTATTTT	CASSYSGVNTDTQYF
TRBV7-2	13	TRBJ2-7	NA	few	TGTGCCAGCAGCTTAGTCTTTGGCGCCGAGCAGTACTTC	CASSLVFGAEQYF
TRBV2	16	TRBJ1-1	NA	NA	TGTGCCAGCAGTCCAAACCCCAGGGCCCTCCAAGCTGAAGCTTTCTTT	CASSPNPRALQAEAFF
TRBV10-3	12	TRBJ2-7	TRBD1	once	TGTGCCATCAGTGGACAGGGGGACGAGCAGTACTTC	CAISGQGDEQYF
TRBV2	12	TRBJ1-1	NA	NA	TGTGCCAGCAGTACAGGGTACACTGAAGCTTTCTTT	CASSTGYTEAFF
TRBV27	13	TRBJ2-7	NA	NA	TGTGCCAGCAGCGTAGGAATCTCCTACGAGCAGTACTTC	CASSVGISYEQYF
TRBV9	14	TRBJ2-1	NA	NA	TGTGCCAGCAGCGTAAACAAGGGCTACAATGAGCAGTTCTTC	CASSVNKGYNEQFF
TRBV27	15	TRBJ2-7	TRBD1	NA	TGTGCCAGCGGAGCCAGAGGGACAGGGGGCTACGAGCAGTACTTC	CASGARGTGGYEQYF
TRBV7-9	15	TRBJ2-7	TRBD2	NA	TGTGCCAGCAGCTCGGCGGGAGGAGTAACCTACGAGCAGTACTTC	CASSSAGGVTYEQYF
TRBV5-4	14	TRBJ1-2	NA	NA	TGTGCCACCCATACCGCTCTGGGTGACTATGGCTACACCTTC	CATHTALGDYGYTF
TRBV5-1	16	TRBJ2-3	NA	NA	TGCGCCAGCAGCTTGGAGTCAGGGGTCGGAACAGATACGCAGTATTTT	CASSLESGVGTDTQYF
TRBV14	13	TRBJ2-7	TRBD2	NA	TGTGCCAGCGCATGGAGGGGAGCGGGGGAGCAGTACTTC	CASAWRGAGEQYF
TRBV6-2/TRBV6-3	16	TRBJ1-1	TRBD1	few	TGTGCCAGCAGTTACTACAGGGGGCTGTTGAACACTGAAGCTTTCTTT	CASSYYRGLLNTEAFF
TRBV7-2	14	TRBJ1-5	TRBD1	NA	TGTGCCAGCAGCTTAGATGGACAGGCCCCGACCCAGCATTTT	CASSLDGQAPTQHF
TRBV24-1	15	TRBJ2-2	NA	once	TGTGCCACCAGCGAACTAAGCCCGAACACCGGGGAGCTGTTTTTT	CATSELSPNTGELFF
TRBV12-3/TRBV12-4	12	TRBJ1-1	NA	NA	TGTGCCAGCAGTTTTCGGGTGGCTGAAGCTTTCTTT	CASSFRVAEAFF
TRBV5-4	16	TRBJ1-6	TRBD1	NA	TGTGCCAGCAGCTTGGCCCCAGGACAGGCTAATTCACCCCTCCACTTT	CASSLAPGQANSPLHF
TRBV30	16	TRBJ1-1	NA	NA	TGTGCCTGGAGTGTACTTAGGGCGACATTGAACACTGAAGCTTTCTTT	CAWSVLRATLNTEAFF
TRBV24-1	13	TRBJ1-5	TRBD1	NA	TGTGCCACCAGTGAGGACAGGAATCAGCCCCAGCATTTT	CATSEDRNQPQHF
TRBV25-1	13	TRBJ2-7	TRBD1	NA	TGTGCCAGCAGAGATACAGGGGTCTACGAGCAGTACTTC	CASRDTGVYEQYF
TRBV7-9	14	TRBJ2-2	NA	NA	TGTGCCAGCAGCTTAGAGACTAGGACCGGGGAGCTGTTTTTT	CASSLETRTGELFF
TRBV6-2/TRBV6-3	14	TRBJ1-1	NA	NA	TGTGCCAGCAGTTATGACGAAACGTACGCTGAAGCTTTCTTT	CASSYDETYAEAFF
TRBV6-2/TRBV6-3	14	TRBJ1-2	NA	NA	TGTGCCAGCAGCCGCCGGACCCGGGACGCAGGCTACACCTTC	CASSRRTRDAGYTF
TRBV7-9	13	TRBJ1-1	TRBD1	NA	TGTGCCAGCAGCTTACAGGGGGGTACTGAAGCTTTCTTT	CASSLQGGTEAFF
TRBV27	13	TRBJ2-7	NA	NA	TGTGCCAGCAGTTTATCAATAAACTACGAGCAGTACTTC	CASSLSINYEQYF
TRBV9	18	TRBJ2-2	NA	once	TGTGCCAGCAGCGCTAACCCCAAAAACAGGGAACGGACCGGGGAGCTGTTTTTT	CASSANPKNRERTGELFF
TRBV5-1	16	TRBJ2-2	TRBD1	NA	TGCGCCAGCAGCGACTGGATGACAGGGAGTACCGGGGAGCTGTTTTTT	CASSDWMTGSTGELFF
TRBV29-1	14	TRBJ1-2	TRBD1	NA	TGCAGCGTTGGGCAGGGGGCCATAAACTATGGCTACACCTTC	CSVGQGAINYGYTF
TRBV7-2	14	TRBJ2-7	TRBD2	NA	TGTGCCAGCAGCTTAGTGACTAGCGGCTACGAGCAGTACTTC	CASSLVTSGYEQYF